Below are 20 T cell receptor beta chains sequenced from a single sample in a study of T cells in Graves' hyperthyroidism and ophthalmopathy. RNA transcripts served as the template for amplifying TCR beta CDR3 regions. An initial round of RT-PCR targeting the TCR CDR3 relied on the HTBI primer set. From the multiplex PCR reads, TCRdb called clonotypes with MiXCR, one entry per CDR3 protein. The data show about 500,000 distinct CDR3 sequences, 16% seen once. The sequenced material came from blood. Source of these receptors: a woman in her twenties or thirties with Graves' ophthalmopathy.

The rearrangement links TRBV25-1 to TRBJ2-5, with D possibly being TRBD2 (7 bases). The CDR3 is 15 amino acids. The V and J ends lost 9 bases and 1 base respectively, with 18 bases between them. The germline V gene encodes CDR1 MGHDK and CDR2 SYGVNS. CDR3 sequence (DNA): TGTGCCAGGGGGGGGGGGGGCCGCCCCCAAGAGACCCAGTACTTC. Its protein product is CARGGGGRPQETQYF. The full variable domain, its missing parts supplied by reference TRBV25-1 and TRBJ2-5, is EADIYQTPRYLVIGTGKKITLECSQTMGHDKMYWYQQDPGMELHLIHYSYGVNSTEKGDLSSESTVSRIRTEHFPLTLESARPSHTSQYLCARGGGGRPQETQYFGPGTRLLVL.

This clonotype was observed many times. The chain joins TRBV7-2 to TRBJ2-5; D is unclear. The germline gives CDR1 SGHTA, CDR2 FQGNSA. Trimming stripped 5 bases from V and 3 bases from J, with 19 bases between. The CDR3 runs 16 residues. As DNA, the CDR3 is TGTGCCAGCAGCCCATGGGCGACGGAAGTTGAAGAGACCCAGTACTTC. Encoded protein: CASSPWATEVEETQYF.

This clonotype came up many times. This CDR3 reads CASSINYEQYF. For the CDR3, the DNA is TGTGCCAGCAGCATCAACTACGAGCAGTACTTC. This chain connects TRBV7-8 to TRBJ2-7; D not certain. This CDR3 is built from 11 residues. The ends were cut back, 5 bases at V and 3 bases at J, with 5 bases in the middle. CDR1 SGHVS and CDR2 FQNEAQ come from the germline V gene.

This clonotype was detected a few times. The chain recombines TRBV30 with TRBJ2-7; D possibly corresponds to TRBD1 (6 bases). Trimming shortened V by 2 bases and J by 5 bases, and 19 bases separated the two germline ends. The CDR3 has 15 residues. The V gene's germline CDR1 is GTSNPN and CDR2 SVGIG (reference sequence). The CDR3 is CAWSPSTGLGDEQYF. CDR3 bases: TGTGCCTGGAGTCCCTCAACAGGGCTTGGTGACGAGCAGTACTTC.

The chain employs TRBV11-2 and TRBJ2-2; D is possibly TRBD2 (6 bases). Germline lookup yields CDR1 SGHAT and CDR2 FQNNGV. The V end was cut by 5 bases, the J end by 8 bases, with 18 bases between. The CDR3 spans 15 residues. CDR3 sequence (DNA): TGTGCCAGCAGCCAGGCCGGGACTCATAGGGGGGAGCTGTTTTTT. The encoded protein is CASSQAGTHRGELFF.

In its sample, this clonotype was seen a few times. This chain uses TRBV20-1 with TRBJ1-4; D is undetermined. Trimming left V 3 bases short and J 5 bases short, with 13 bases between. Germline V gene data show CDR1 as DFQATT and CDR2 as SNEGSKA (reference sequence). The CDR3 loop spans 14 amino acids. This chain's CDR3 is CSARGIMGNEKLFF. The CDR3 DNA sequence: TGCAGTGCTAGGGGGATCATGGGGAATGAAAAACTGTTTTTT.

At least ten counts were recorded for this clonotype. The CDR3 DNA sequence: TGTGCCAGCTCACCACAAGCGTCGCGGACTGAAGCTTTCTTT. As protein: CASSPQASRTEAFF. V is TRBV18 and J is TRBJ1-1, with D uncertain. Deletions cut 1 base from V and 5 bases from J, with 11 bases between. This CDR3 region has 14 residues. Germline loops: CDR1 KGHSH, CDR2 LQKENI.

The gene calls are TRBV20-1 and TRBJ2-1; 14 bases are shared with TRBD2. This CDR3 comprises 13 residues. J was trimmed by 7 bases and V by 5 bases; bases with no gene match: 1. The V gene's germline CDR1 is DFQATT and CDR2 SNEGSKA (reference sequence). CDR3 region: CSARLAGGNEQFF. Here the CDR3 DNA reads TGCAGTGCTCGACTAGCGGGAGGGAATGAGCAGTTCTTC.

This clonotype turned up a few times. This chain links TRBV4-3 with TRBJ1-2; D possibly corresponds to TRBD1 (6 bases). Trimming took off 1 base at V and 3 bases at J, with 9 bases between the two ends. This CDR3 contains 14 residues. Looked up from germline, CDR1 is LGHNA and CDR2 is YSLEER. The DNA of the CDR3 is TGCGCCAGCAGCCAAGGGACAGTTCACTATGGCTACACCTTC. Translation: CASSQGTVHYGYTF.

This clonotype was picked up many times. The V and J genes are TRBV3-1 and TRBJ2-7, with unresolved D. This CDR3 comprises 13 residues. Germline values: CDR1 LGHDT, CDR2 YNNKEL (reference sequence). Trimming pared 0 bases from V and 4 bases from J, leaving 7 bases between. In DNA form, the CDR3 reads TGTGCCAGCAGCCAAGACGGGTGGTACGAGCAGTACTTC. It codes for CASSQDGWYEQYF.

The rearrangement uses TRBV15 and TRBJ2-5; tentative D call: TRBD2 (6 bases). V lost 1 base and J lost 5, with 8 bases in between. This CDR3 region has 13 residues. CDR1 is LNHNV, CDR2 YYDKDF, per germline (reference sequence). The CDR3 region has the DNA TGTGCCACCAGCAGAGCCCTAGCGGAGACCCAGTACTTC. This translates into CATSRALAETQYF.

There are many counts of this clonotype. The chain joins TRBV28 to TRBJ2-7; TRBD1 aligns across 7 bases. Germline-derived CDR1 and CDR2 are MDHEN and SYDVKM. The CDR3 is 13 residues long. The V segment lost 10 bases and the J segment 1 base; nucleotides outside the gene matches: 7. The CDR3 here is CAIRQGSSYEQYF. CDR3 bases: TGTGCCATTCGACAGGGATCGTCCTACGAGCAGTACTTC.

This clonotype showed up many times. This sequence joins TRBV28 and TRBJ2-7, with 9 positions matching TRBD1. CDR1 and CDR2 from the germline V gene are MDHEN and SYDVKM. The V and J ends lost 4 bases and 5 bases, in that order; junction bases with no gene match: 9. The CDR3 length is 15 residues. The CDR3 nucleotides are TGTGCCAGCAGTTCCACGGGACAGGGTCGGAACGAGCAGTACTTC. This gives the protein CASSSTGQGRNEQYF.

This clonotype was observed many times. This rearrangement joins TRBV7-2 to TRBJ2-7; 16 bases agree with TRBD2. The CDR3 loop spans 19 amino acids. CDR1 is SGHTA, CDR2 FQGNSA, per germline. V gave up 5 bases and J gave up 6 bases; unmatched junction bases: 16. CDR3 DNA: TGTGCCAGCAGCCAACGTCCCGGGACTAGCGGGAGGGGGTGGGGCGAGCAGTACTTC. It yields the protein CASSQRPGTSGRGWGEQYF.

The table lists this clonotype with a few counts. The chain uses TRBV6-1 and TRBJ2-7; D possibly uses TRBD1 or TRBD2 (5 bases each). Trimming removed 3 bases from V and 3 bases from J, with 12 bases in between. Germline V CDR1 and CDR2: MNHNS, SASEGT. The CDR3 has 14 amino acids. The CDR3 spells CASSDEGINYEQYF. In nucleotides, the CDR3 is TGTGCCAGCAGTGATGAGGGGATCAACTACGAGCAGTACTTC.

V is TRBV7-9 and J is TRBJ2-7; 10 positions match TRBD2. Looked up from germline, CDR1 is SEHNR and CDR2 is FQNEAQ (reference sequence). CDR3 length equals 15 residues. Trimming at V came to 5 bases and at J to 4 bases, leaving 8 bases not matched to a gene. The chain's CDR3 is CASSPNKREGYEQYF. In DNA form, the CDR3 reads TGTGCCAGCAGCCCAAACAAGCGGGAGGGATACGAGCAGTACTTC.

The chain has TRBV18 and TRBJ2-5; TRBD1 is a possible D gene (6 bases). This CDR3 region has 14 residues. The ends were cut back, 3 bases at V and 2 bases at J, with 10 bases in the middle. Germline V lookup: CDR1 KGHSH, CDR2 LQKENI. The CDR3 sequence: CASSPGAMQETQYF. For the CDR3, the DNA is TGTGCCAGCTCACCGGGGGCGATGCAAGAGACCCAGTACTTC.

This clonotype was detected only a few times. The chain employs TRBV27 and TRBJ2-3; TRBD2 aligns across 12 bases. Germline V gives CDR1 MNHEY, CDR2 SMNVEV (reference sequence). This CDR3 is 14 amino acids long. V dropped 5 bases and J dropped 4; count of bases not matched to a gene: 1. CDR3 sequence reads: CASSRLAGADTQYF. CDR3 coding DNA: TGTGCCAGCAGTAGACTAGCGGGAGCAGATACGCAGTATTTT.

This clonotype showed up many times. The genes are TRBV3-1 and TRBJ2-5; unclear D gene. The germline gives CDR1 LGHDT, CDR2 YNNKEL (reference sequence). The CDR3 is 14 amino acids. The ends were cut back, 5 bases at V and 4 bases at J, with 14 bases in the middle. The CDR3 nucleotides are TGTGCCAGCAGCACGGGCCTTGGGCGAGAGACCCAGTACTTC. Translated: CASSTGLGRETQYF.

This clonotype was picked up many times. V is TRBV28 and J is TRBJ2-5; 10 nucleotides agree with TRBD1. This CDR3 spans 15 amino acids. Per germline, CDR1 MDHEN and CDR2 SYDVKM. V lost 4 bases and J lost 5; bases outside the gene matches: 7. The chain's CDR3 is CASSSPGQGIETQYF. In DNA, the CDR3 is TGTGCCAGCAGTTCACCGGGACAGGGGATCGAGACCCAGTACTTC.